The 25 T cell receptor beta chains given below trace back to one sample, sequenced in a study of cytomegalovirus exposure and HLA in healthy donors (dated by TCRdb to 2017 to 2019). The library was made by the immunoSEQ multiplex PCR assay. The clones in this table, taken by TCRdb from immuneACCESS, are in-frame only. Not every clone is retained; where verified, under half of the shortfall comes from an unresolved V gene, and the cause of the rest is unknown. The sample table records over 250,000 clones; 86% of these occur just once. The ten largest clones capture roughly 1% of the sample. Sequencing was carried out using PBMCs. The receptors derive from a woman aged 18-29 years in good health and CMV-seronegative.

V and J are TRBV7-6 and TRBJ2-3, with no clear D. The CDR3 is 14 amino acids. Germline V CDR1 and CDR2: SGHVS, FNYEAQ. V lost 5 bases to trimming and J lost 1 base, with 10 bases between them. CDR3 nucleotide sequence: TGTGCCAGCAGCCCTGATGAGGGCACAGATACGCAGTATTTT. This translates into CASSPDEGTDTQYF.

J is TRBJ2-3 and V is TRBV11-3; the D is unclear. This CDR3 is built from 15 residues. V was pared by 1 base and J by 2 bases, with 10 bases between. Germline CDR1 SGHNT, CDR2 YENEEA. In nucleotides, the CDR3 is TGTGCCAGCAGCTTAGGTATGGCAGTCACAGATACGCAGTATTTT. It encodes CASSLGMAVTDTQYF.

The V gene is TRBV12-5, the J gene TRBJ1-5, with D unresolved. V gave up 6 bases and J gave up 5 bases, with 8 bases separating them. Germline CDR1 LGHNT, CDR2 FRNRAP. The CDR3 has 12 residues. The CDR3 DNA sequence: TGTGCTAGTGGCAAAACAGATCAGCCCCAGCATTTT. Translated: CASGKTDQPQHF.

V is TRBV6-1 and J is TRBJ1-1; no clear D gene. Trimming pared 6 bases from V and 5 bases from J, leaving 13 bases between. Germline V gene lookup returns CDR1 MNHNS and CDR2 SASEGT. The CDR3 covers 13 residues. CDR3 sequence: CASSAFPRTEAFF. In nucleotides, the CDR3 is TGTGCCAGCAGCGCTTTCCCGAGGACTGAAGCTTTCTTT.

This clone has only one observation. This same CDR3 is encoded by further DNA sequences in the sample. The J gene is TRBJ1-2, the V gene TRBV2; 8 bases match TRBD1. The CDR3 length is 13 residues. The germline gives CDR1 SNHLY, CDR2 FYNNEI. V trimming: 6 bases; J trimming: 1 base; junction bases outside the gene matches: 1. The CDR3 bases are TGTGCCAGCAGCGGACAGGGTAACTATGGCTACACCTTC. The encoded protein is CASSGQGNYGYTF.

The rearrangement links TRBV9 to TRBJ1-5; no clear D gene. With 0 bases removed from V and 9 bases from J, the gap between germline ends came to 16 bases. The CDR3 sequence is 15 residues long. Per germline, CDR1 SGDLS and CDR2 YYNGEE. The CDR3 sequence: CASSVEGSMRGPQHF. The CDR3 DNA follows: TGTGCCAGCAGCGTAGAAGGAAGCATGCGAGGGCCCCAGCATTTT. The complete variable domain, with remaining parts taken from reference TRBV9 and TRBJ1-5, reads DSGVTQTPKHLITATGQRVTLRCSPRSGDLSVYWYQQSLDQGLQFLIQYYNGEERAKGNILERFSAQQFPDLHSELNLSSLELGDSALYFCASSVEGSMRGPQHFGDGTRLSIL.

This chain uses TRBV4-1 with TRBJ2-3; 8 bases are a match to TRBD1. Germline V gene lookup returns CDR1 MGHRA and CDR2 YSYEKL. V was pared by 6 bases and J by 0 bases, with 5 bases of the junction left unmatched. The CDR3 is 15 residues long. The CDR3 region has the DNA TGCGCCAGCAGACGGACAGGGCCTAGCACAGATACGCAGTATTTT. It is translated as CASRRTGPSTDTQYF.

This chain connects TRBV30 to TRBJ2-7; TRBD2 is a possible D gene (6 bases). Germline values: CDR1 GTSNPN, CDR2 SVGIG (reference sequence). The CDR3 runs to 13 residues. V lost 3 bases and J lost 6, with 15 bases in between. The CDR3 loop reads CAWSGGVRSEQYF. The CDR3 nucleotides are TGTGCCTGGAGCGGAGGGGTCCGTTCCGAGCAGTACTTC.

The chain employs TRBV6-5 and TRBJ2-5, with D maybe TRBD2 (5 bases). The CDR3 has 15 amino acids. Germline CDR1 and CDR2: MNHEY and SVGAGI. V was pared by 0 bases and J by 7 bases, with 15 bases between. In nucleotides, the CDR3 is TGTGCCAGCAGTTACTCGGAGGCCCTGGGCCCGACCCAGTACTTC. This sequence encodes CASSYSEALGPTQYF.

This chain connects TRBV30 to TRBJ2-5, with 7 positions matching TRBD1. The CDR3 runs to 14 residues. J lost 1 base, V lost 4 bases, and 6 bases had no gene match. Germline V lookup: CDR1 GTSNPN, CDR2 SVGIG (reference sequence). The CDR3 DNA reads TGTGCCTGGACCTGGGGACAGACCCAAGAGACCCAGTACTTC. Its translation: CAWTWGQTQETQYF.

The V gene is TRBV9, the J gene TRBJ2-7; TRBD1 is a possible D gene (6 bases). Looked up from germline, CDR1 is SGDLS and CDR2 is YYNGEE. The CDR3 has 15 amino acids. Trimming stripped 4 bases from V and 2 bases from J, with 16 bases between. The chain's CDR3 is CASSPYLDRPYEQYF. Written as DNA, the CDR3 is TGTGCCAGCAGCCCTTACCTTGACAGGCCCTACGAGCAGTACTTC.

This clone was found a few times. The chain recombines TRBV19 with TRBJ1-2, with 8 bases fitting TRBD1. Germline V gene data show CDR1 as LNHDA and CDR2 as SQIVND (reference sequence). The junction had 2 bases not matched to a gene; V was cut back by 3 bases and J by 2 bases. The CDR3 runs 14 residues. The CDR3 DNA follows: TGTGCCAGTAGTATGGACAGGGACAACTATGGCTACACCTTC. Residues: CASSMDRDNYGYTF.

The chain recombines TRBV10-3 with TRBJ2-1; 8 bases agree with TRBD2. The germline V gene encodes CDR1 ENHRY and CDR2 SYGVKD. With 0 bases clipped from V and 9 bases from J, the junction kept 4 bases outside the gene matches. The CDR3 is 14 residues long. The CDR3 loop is CAISESSGGGEQFF. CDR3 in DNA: TGTGCCATCAGTGAGTCGAGCGGGGGCGGTGAGCAGTTCTTC.

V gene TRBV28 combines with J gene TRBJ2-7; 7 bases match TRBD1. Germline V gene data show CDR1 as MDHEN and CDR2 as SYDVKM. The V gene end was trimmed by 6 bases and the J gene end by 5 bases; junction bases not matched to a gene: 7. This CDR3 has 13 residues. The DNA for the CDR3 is TGTGCCAGCAGCTTGACAGGGATCCACGAGCAGTACTTC. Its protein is CASSLTGIHEQYF.

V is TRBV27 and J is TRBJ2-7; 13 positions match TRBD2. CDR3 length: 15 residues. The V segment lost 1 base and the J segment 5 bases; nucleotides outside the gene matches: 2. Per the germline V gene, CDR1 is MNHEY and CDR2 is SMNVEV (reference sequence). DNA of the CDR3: TGTGCCAGCAGTTTATTAGGGACTAGCGGGAACGAGCAGTACTTC. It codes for CASSLLGTSGNEQYF.

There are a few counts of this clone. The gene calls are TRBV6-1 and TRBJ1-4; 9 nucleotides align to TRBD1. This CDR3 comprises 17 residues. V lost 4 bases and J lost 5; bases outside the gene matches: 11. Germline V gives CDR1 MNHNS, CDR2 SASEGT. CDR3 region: CASSVRGPGQGNEKLFF. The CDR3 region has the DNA TGTGCCAGCAGTGTAAGAGGGCCGGGACAGGGAAATGAAAAACTGTTTTTT.

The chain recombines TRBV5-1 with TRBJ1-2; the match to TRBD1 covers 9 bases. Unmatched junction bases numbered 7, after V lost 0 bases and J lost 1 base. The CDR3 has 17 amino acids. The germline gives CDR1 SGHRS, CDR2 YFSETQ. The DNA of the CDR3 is TGCGCCAGCAGCTTGGCCCCGGACAGGGGTTATAACTATGGCTACACCTTC. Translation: CASSLAPDRGYNYGYTF. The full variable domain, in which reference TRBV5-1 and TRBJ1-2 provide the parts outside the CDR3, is KAGVTQTPRYLIKTRGQQVTLSCSPISGHRSVSWYQQTPGQGLQFLFEYFSETQRNKGNFPGRFSGRQFSNSRSEMNVSTLELGDSALYLCASSLAPDRGYNYGYTFGSGTRLTVV.

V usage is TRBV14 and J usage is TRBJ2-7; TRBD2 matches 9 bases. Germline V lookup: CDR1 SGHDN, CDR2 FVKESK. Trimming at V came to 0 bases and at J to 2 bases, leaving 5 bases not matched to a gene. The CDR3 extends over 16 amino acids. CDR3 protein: CASSQDRGGRAYEQYF. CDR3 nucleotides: TGTGCCAGCAGCCAAGATCGGGGCGGGAGGGCCTACGAGCAGTACTTC.

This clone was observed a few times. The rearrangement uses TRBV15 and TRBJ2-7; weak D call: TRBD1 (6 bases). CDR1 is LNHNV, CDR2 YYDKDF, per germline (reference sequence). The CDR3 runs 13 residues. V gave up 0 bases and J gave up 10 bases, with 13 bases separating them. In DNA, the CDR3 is TGTGCCACCAGCAGAGACTCGCACAGGGCACAGTACTTC. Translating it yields CATSRDSHRAQYF.

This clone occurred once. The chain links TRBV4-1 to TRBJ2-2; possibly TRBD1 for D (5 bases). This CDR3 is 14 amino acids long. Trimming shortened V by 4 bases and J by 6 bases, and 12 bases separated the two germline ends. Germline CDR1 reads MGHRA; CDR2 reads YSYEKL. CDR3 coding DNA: TGCGCCAGCAGCCGCGGTCAGGGCGCCGGGGAGCTGTTTTTT. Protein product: CASSRGQGAGELFF.

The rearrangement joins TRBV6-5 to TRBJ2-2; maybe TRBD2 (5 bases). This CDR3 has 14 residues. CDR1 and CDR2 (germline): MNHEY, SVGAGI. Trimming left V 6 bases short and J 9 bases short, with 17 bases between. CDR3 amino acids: CASSHPSDYRELFF. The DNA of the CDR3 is TGTGCCAGCAGCCACCCAAGCGACTACCGGGAGCTGTTTTTT.

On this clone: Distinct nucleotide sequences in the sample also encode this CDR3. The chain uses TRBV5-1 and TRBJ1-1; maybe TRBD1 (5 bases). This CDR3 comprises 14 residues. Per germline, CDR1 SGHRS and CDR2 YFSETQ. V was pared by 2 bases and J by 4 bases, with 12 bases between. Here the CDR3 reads CASSLDRGGTEAFF. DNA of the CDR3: TGCGCCAGCAGCTTAGATAGGGGTGGCACTGAAGCTTTCTTT.

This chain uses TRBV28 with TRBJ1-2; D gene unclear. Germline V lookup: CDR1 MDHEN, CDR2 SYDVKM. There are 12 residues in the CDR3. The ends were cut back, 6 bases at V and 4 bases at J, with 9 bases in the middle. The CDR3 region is CASSLISYGYTF. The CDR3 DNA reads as TGTGCCAGCAGCCTAATAAGCTATGGCTACACCTTC.

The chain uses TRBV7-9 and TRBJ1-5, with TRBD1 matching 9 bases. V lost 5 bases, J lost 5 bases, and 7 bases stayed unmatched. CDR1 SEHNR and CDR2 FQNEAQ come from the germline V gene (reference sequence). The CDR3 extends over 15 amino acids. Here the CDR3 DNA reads TGTGCCAGCAGCGCCGGACAGGGGAGAGATCAGCCCCAGCATTTT. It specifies CASSAGQGRDQPQHF. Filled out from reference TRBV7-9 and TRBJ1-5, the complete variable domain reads DTGVSQNPRHKITKRGQNVTFRCDPISEHNRLYWYRQTLGQGPEFLTYFQNEAQLEKSRLLSDRFSAERPKGSFSTLEIQRTEQGDSAMYLCASSAGQGRDQPQHFGDGTRLSIL.

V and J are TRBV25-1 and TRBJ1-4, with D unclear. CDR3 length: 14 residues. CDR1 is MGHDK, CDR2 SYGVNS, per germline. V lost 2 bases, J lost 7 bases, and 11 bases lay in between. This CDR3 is CASSEKWAAEKLFF. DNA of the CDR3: TGTGCCAGCAGTGAAAAATGGGCAGCTGAAAAACTGTTTTTT. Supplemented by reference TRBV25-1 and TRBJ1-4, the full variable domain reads EADIYQTPRYLVIGTGKKITLECSQTMGHDKMYWYQQDPGMELHLIHYSYGVNSTEKGDLSSESTVSRIRTEHFPLTLESARPSHTSQYLCASSEKWAAEKLFFGSGTQLSVL.